This T cell receptor beta chain was identified in a study of OX40 agonist ivuxolimab in advanced cancers. This clone was seen a handful of times. Additional DNA sequences in this sample encode the identical CDR3. Between the trimmed V and J ends, which lost 5 bases and 1 base, there was a span of 12 bases. The CDR3 totals 14 residues. Germline CDR1 SEHNR, CDR2 FQNEAQ (reference sequence). Sequencing was performed with immunoSEQ multiplex PCR; in TCRdb, only in-frame clones are kept and a portion is missing. The repertoire consists of under 70,000 clones, with roughly nine tenths occurring once and the leading ten covering 10% to 14%.

The sample was CD4+ or CD8+ T cells sorted from blood, taken in a trial of the OX40 agonist ivuxolimab. The sequence derives from an adult with an advanced solid tumor such as melanoma, head and neck, liver or kidney cancer. The chain combines TRBV7-9 with TRBJ2-7; a weak D match, TRBD1 (5 bases). The CDR3 bases are TGTGCCAGCAGCCCTAAAACAGGATCCTACGAGCAGTACTTC. Translation: CASSPKTGSYEQYF.